The entry below gives a single T cell receptor beta chain sequence along with its context. Its antigen is unknown. The sample originates from a study of OX40 agonist ivuxolimab in advanced cancers. Study as a whole: The drug used for patients, ivuxolimab, was an agonistic anti-OX40 (CD134) antibody. A mean age of roughly 60 years, range about 20 to 79, was recorded, and more than 80% were male.

Overall study findings and caveats: CD8+ T cells showed, on average, more clonal expansion than CD4+ cells.

The assay was immunoSEQ multiplex PCR, and TCRdb's table has in-frame clones only and misses some. The sample yields 9,500 to 11,000 clones, approximately 89% seen once. This CDR3 has 17 residues. V lost 2 bases and J lost 6; bases outside the gene matches: 13. CDR1 and CDR2 from the germline V gene are SGHRS and YFSETQ. Peripheral blood came from all dose cohorts at three timepoints. The receptor was derived from an adult with an advanced solid tumor such as melanoma, head and neck, liver or kidney cancer. The chain carries TRBV5-1 and TRBJ1-2, with 10 bases lining up with TRBD1. Sequences were derived from CD4+ or CD8+ T cells sorted from blood, sampled in a trial of the OX40 agonist ivuxolimab. The CDR3 loop is CASSFYNSGQGFNGYTF. CDR3 coding DNA: TGCGCCAGCAGCTTTTATAATTCGGGACAGGGGTTTAATGGCTACACCTTC.